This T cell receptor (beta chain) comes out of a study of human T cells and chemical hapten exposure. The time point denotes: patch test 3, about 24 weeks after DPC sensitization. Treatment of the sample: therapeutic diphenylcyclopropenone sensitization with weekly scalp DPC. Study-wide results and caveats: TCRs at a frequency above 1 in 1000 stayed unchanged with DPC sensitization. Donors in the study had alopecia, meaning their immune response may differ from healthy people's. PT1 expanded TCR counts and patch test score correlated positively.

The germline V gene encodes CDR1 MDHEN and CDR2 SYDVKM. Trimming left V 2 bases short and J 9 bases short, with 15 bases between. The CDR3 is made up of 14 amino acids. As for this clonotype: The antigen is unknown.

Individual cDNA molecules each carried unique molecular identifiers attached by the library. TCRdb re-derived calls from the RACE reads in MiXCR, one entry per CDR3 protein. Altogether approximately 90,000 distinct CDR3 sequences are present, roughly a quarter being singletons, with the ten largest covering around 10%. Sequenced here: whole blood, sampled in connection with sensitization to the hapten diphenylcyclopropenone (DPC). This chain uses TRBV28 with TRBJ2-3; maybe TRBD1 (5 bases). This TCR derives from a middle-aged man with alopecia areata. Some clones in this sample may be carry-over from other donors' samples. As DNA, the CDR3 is TGTGCCAGCAGTTTAAGGAATACAGGTTACACGCAGTATTTT. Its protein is CASSLRNTGYTQYF.